A single sample is the source of the 21 T cell receptor beta chains below, sequenced in a study of blood T cell repertoires in COVID-19 (TCRdb year 2020). Libraries were constructed by the immunoSEQ multiplex PCR assay. TCRdb provides this immuneACCESS table in a form limited to in-frame rearrangements. Some clones are lacking; in checked studies, under half of them reflect an unresolved V gene, and why the rest are absent is not known. Recorded for this sample are 300,000 or so clones; roughly 89% of them occurred a single time. 2.9% of the sample is in the top ten clones. What was sequenced was PBMCs or T cells enriched from blood (not recorded which). Receptors originate from a woman between 45 and 65 years old who had been exposed to COVID-19.

The V call is TRBV19, the J call TRBJ2-2; perhaps TRBD2 as D (6 bases). The germline CDR1 and CDR2 sequences are LNHDA and SQIVND (reference sequence). V lost 3 bases, J lost 0 bases, and 8 bases lay in between. The CDR3 has 15 amino acids. CDR3 sequence: CASSIWGANTGELFF. The DNA for the CDR3 is TGTGCCAGTAGTATTTGGGGGGCGAACACCGGGGAGCTGTTTTTT.

The CDR3: CASSGENYGYTF. For the CDR3, the DNA is TGCGCCAGCAGTGGGGAGAACTATGGCTACACCTTC. This chain links TRBV4-1 with TRBJ1-2, with D unresolved. The CDR3 length is 12 residues. The germline V gene has CDR1 MGHRA and CDR2 YSYEKL. V was pared by 6 bases and J by 2 bases, with 7 bases between.

This chain uses TRBV4-1 with TRBJ1-4; no clear D. The CDR3 contains 14 residues. In germline, CDR1 is MGHRA, CDR2 YSYEKL. Trimming removed 0 bases from V and 6 bases from J, with 8 bases in between. The DNA for the CDR3 is TGCGCCAGCAGCCAAGAGTCGTTATATGAAAAACTGTTTTTT. Translated: CASSQESLYEKLFF.

The chain joins TRBV5-4 to TRBJ2-3; tentative D call: TRBD2 (6 bases). The germline V gene has CDR1 SGHNT and CDR2 YYREEE (reference sequence). This CDR3 is 14 amino acids long. Deletions cut 4 bases from V and 6 bases from J, with 15 bases between. The CDR3 DNA is TGTGCCAGCAGCAGCGGGTCTCTAGTCGATACGCAGTATTTT. Translation: CASSSGSLVDTQYF.

The V gene is TRBV7-9, the J gene TRBJ1-1; perhaps TRBD1 as D (6 bases). The CDR3 runs to 15 residues. The V gene's germline CDR1 is SEHNR and CDR2 FQNEAQ (reference sequence). The V end was cut by 0 bases, the J end by 3 bases, with 11 bases between. The CDR3: CASSLAPGADTEAFF. The CDR3 DNA reads as TGTGCCAGCAGCTTAGCCCCAGGGGCTGACACTGAAGCTTTCTTT.

The CDR3 protein is CASSLQGAGYTF. CDR3 DNA: TGTGCCAGCAGCCTACAGGGGGCTGGCTACACCTTC. V is TRBV7-2 and J is TRBJ1-2; 9 nucleotides align to TRBD1. The V segment lost 5 bases and the J segment 7 bases; nucleotides outside the gene matches: 2. This CDR3 is built from 12 residues. Looked up from germline, CDR1 is SGHTA and CDR2 is FQGNSA. Full variable domain (remainder filled in from reference TRBV7-2 and TRBJ1-2): GAGVSQSPSNKVTEKGKDVELRCDPISGHTALYWYRQSLGQGLEFLIYFQGNSAPDKSGLPSDRFSAERTGGSVSTLTIQRTQQEDSAVYLCASSLQGAGYTFGSGTRLTVV.

CDR3 nucleotides: TGTGCCAGCAGCTTAGATGCGTATACCTTC. It yields the protein CASSLDAYTF. The V gene is TRBV7-9, the J gene TRBJ1-2; D ambiguous. V lost 1 base to trimming and J lost 14 bases, with 8 bases between them. CDR3 length: 10 residues. Germline V CDR1 and CDR2: SEHNR, FQNEAQ (reference sequence).

The sample holds a few counts of this clone. V usage is TRBV7-9 and J usage is TRBJ2-2; the D is unclear. The germline gives CDR1 SEHNR, CDR2 FQNEAQ (reference sequence). V dropped 2 bases and J dropped 5 bases, with 9 bases sitting between them. The CDR3 is 14 residues long. CDR3 DNA sequence: TGTGCCAGCAGCTTATCGGGTATTACCGGGGAGCTGTTTTTT. It codes for CASSLSGITGELFF.

The chain is built from TRBV19 and TRBJ1-1; 9 bases fit TRBD1. CDR1 and CDR2 from the germline V gene are LNHDA and SQIVND (reference sequence). The ends lost 8 bases at V and 3 bases at J; junction bases unmatched: 7. There are 14 residues in the CDR3. In DNA form, the CDR3 reads TGTGCCAGTGCGAAGGGACAGGGCGACACTGAAGCTTTCTTT. Its translation is CASAKGQGDTEAFF. Based on the CDR3 plus reference TRBV19 and TRBJ1-1, the full variable domain is DGGITQSPKYLFRKEGQNVTLSCEQNLNHDAMYWYRQDPGQGLRLIYYSQIVNDFQKGDIAEGYSVSREKKESFPLTVTSAQKNPTAFYLCASAKGQGDTEAFFGQGTRLTVV.

The chain has TRBV5-1 and TRBJ1-5; perhaps TRBD1 as D (5 bases). The CDR3 length is 14 residues. The V end lost 4 bases, the J end lost 6 bases, and 14 bases lay between the germline ends. The germline V gene has CDR1 SGHRS and CDR2 YFSETQ. CDR3 sequence (DNA): TGCGCCAGCAGCGAAGGCAGGGCTGGTCAGCCCCAGCATTTT. Its translation: CASSEGRAGQPQHF.

The DNA for the CDR3 is TGTGCCACCAGCAGAGACGTACGGGGGGGAGCAGATACGCAGTATTTT. Protein product: CATSRDVRGGADTQYF. This rearrangement joins TRBV15 to TRBJ2-3; 8 positions match TRBD2. Germline V lookup: CDR1 LNHNV, CDR2 YYDKDF (reference sequence). V lost 0 bases to trimming and J lost 4 bases; unmatched junction nucleotides: 6. The CDR3 sequence is 16 residues long. Complete variable domain (other parts from reference TRBV15 and TRBJ2-3): DAMVIQNPRYQVTQFGKPVTLSCSQTLNHNVMYWYQQKSSQAPKLLFHYYDKDFNNEADTPDNFQSRRPNTSFCFLDIRSPGLGDTAMYLCATSRDVRGGADTQYFGPGTRLTVL.

The DNA for the CDR3 is TGTGCCAGCCCGCCCCCATCGTTAGCCCAAAACGAAAAACTGTTTTTT. Its translation: CASPPPSLAQNEKLFF. V is TRBV21-1 and J is TRBJ1-4. TRBV21-1 is deemed a pseudogene. The CDR3 totals 16 residues.

The V gene is TRBV25-1, the J gene TRBJ2-7, with 11 bases lining up with TRBD1. The CDR3 totals 15 residues. V shed 4 bases and J 1 base; nucleotides not matched to a gene: 3. The germline V gene has CDR1 MGHDK and CDR2 SYGVNS. The CDR3 sequence is CASSVGTGGSYEQYF. DNA of the CDR3: TGTGCCAGCAGTGTGGGGACAGGGGGATCCTACGAGCAGTACTTC.

The chain uses TRBV5-1 and TRBJ1-4; 10 nucleotides agree with TRBD1. This CDR3 is 15 amino acids long. From germline, CDR1 is SGHRS and CDR2 YFSETQ. Trimming cost V 0 bases and J 4 bases; bases outside gene matches: 0. Written as DNA, the CDR3 is TGCGCCAGCAGCTTGGGGACAGGGGGTAATGAAAAACTGTTTTTT. Its protein is CASSLGTGGNEKLFF.

V gene TRBV10-3 combines with J gene TRBJ2-7; 9 bases align to TRBD1. J was trimmed by 5 bases and V by 6 bases; bases with no gene match: 17. There are 17 residues in the CDR3. CDR1 is ENHRY and CDR2 is SYGVKD in the germline V gene. The CDR3 DNA reads TGTGCCATCAGCGAACGACTCCCGGGACAGGGTGTCGACGAGCAGTACTTC. Protein: CAISERLPGQGVDEQYF.

This clone was seen just once. The J gene is TRBJ2-7, the V gene TRBV4-2; D might be TRBD2 (6 bases). Trimming shortened V by 0 bases and J by 0 bases, and 15 bases separated the two germline ends. The CDR3 runs to 17 residues. Germline assignment: CDR1 LGHNA and CDR2 YNFKEQ. CDR3 in amino acids: CASSQDSGGVSSYEQYF. CDR3 DNA sequence: TGTGCCAGCAGCCAAGATAGTGGCGGGGTGAGCTCCTACGAGCAGTACTTC.

The genes are TRBV2 and TRBJ2-7, with D maybe TRBD1 (6 bases). Trimming shortened V by 5 bases and J by 6 bases, and 11 bases separated the two germline ends. Germline V gene sequence: CDR1 SNHLY, CDR2 FYNNEI. The CDR3 sequence is 12 residues long. CDR3 sequence reads: CASSTGFGEQYF. In nucleotides, the CDR3 is TGTGCCAGCAGTACAGGGTTTGGCGAGCAGTACTTC.

V is TRBV6-5 and J is TRBJ1-4, with D possibly TRBD1 on 6 matching bases. CDR1 and CDR2 from the germline V gene are MNHEY and SVGAGI. This CDR3 has 14 residues. V was trimmed by 8 bases and J by 0 bases, leaving 10 bases between them. CDR3 sequence (DNA): TGTGCCAGCCTGGGGGCTTCAACTAATGAAAAACTGTTTTTT. Translation: CASLGASTNEKLFF.

Only one count was recorded for this clone. The rearrangement joins TRBV28 to TRBJ2-7; D not certain. CDR3 length: 14 amino acids. V was cut by 6 bases and J by 2 bases, with 14 bases left in between. Germline-derived CDR1 and CDR2 are MDHEN and SYDVKM. The CDR3 here is CASRELKVPYEQYF. The CDR3, as DNA: TGTGCCAGCAGGGAGCTTAAGGTCCCCTACGAGCAGTACTTC.

This chain links TRBV5-4 with TRBJ2-3, with 10 bases lining up with TRBD1. The V gene's germline CDR1 is SGHNT and CDR2 YYREEE (reference sequence). This CDR3 contains 15 residues. V shed 4 bases, J shed 7 bases, and the junction held 9 bases outside the gene matches. The CDR3 region is CASSAGTGVSNTQYF. The CDR3 nucleotides are TGTGCCAGCAGCGCCGGGACAGGGGTCTCGAATACGCAGTATTTT.

The J gene is TRBJ2-2, the V gene TRBV5-1; 11 nucleotides match TRBD1. Trimming took 1 base from V and 6 from J; bases not matched to a gene: 2. The CDR3 spans 15 residues. Per germline, CDR1 SGHRS and CDR2 YFSETQ. CDR3 amino acids: CASSLPGQGAGELFF. Written as DNA, the CDR3 is TGCGCCAGCAGCTTGCCGGGACAGGGGGCCGGGGAGCTGTTTTTT.